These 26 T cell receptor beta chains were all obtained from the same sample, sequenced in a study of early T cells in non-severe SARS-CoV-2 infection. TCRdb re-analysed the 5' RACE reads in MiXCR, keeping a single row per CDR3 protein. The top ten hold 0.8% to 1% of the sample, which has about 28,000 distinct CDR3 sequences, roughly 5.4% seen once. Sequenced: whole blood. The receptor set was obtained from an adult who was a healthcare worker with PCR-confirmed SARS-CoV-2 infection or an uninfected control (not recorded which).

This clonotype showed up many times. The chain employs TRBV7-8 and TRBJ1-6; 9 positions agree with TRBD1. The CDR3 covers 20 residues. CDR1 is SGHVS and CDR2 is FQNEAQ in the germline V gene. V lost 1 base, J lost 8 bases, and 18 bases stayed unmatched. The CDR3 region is CASSLVTPLGQGSADSPLHF. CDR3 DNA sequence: TGTGCCAGCAGCTTAGTAACTCCGTTGGGACAGGGATCGGCTGATTCACCCCTCCACTTT.

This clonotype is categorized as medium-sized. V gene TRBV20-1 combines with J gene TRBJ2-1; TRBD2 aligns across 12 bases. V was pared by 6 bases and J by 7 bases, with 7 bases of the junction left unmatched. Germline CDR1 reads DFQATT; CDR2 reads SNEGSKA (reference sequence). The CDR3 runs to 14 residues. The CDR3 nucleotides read TGCAGTGCAGCCGGGACTAGCGGGTGGAATGAGCAGTTCTTC. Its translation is CSAAGTSGWNEQFF.

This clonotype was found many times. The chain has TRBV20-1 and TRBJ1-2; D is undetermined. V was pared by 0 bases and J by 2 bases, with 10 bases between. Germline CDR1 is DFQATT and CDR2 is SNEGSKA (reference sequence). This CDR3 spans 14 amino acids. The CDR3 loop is CSARDLGGNYGYTF. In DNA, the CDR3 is TGCAGTGCTAGAGATCTGGGCGGAAACTATGGCTACACCTTC.

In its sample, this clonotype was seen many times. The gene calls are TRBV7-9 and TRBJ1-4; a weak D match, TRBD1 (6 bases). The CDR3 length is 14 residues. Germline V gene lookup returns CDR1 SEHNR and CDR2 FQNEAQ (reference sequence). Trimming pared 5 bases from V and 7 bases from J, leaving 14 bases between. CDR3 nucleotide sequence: TGTGCCAGCAGCCTGACAGGAATCGGTGAAAAACTGTTTTTT. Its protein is CASSLTGIGEKLFF.

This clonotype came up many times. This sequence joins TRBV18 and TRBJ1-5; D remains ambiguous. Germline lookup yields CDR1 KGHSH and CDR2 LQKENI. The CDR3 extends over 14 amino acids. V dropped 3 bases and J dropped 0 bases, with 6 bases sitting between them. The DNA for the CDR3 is TGTGCCAGCTCACCGACGGATAGCAATCAGCCCCAGCATTTT. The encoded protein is CASSPTDSNQPQHF.

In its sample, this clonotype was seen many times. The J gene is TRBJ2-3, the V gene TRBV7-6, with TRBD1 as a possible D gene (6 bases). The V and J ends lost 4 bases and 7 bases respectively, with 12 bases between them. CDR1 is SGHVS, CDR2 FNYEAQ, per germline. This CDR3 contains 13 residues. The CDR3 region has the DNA TGTGCCAGCAGCTCAACAGGGACGAATACGCAGTATTTT. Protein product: CASSSTGTNTQYF.

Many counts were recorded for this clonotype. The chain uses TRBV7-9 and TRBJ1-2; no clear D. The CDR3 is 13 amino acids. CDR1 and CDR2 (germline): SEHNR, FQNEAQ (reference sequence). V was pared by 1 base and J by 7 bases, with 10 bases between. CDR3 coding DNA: TGTGCCAGCAGCTTAGAGGAAAGAGGTGGCTACACCTTC. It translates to CASSLEERGGYTF.

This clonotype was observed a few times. DNA of the CDR3: TGCGCCAGCAGCCAAGATTCCGTTGGAGAAACTGAAGCTTTCTTT. Protein sequence: CASSQDSVGETEAFF. The V gene is TRBV4-3, the J gene TRBJ1-1; no clear D. Germline CDR1 is LGHNA and CDR2 is YSLEER. This CDR3 has 15 residues. Trimming shortened V by 0 bases and J by 5 bases, and 13 bases separated the two germline ends.

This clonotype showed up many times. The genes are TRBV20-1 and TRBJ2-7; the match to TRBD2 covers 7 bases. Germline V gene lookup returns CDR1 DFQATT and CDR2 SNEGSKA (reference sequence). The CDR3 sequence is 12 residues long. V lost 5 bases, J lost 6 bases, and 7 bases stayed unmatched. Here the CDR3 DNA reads TGCAGTGCTCCCCGGACTAGAGGCGAGCAGTACTTC. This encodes CSAPRTRGEQYF.

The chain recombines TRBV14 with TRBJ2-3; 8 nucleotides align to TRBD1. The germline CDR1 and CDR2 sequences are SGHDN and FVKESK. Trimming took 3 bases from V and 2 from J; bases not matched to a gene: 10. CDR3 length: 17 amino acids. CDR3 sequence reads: CASSHNWGQALTDTQYF. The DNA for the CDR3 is TGTGCCAGCAGCCATAACTGGGGACAGGCCCTCACAGATACGCAGTATTTT.

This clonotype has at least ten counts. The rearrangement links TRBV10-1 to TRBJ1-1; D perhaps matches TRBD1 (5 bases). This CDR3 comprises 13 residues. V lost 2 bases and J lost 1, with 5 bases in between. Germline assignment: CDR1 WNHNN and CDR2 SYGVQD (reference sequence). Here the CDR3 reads CASSETGNTEAFF. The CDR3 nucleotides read TGCGCCAGCAGTGAGACAGGGAACACTGAAGCTTTCTTT.

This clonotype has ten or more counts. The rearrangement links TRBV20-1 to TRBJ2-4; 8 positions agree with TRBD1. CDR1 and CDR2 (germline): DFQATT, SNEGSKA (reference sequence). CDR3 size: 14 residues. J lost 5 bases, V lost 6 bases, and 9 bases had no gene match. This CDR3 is CSAGDPGGQNIQYF. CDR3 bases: TGCAGTGCAGGAGATCCAGGGGGCCAAAACATTCAGTACTTC.

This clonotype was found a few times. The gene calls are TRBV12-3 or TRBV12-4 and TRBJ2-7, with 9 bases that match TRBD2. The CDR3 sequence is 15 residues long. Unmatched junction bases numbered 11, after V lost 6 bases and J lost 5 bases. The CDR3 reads CASRPWAAGGNEQYF. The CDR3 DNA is TGTGCCAGCAGACCCTGGGCGGCGGGAGGGAACGAGCAGTACTTC.

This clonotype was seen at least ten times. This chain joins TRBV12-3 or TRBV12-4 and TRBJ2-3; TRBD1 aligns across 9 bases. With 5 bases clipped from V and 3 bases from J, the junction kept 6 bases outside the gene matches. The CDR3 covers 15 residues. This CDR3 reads CASSLPGQGTDTQYF. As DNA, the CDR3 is TGTGCCAGCAGTCTCCCGGGACAGGGAACAGATACGCAGTATTTT.

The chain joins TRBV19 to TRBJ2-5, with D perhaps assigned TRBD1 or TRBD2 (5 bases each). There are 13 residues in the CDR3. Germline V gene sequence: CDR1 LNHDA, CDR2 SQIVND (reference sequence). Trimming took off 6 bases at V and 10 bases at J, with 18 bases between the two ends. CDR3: CASSGDPRGGQYF. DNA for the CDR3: TGTGCCAGTAGCGGGGACCCCCGGGGCGGCCAGTACTTC.

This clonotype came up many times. The CDR3 is CASSLFYYPYGYTF. The CDR3 DNA reads as TGTGCCAGCAGTTTATTTTACTACCCATATGGCTACACCTTC. This sequence joins TRBV28 and TRBJ1-2; no clear D gene. In germline, CDR1 is MDHEN, CDR2 SYDVKM. This CDR3 contains 14 residues. Trimming cost V 1 base and J 5 bases, with 11 bases left between them.

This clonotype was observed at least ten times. The CDR3 nucleotides are TGTGCCAGCAGTGCGGGACAGGGGCCCGAGACCCAGTACTTC. Amino acid sequence: CASSAGQGPETQYF. V is TRBV28 and J is TRBJ2-5; 10 bases are a match to TRBD1. This CDR3 contains 14 residues. Germline V gene lookup returns CDR1 MDHEN and CDR2 SYDVKM. J was trimmed by 5 bases and V by 5 bases; bases with no gene match: 5.

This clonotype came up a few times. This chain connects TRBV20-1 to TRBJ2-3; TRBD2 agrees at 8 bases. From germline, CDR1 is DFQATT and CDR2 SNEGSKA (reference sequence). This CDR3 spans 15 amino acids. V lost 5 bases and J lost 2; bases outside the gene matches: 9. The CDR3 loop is CSAQTTSALTDTQYF. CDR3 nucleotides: TGCAGTGCTCAAACGACTAGCGCCCTCACAGATACGCAGTATTTT.

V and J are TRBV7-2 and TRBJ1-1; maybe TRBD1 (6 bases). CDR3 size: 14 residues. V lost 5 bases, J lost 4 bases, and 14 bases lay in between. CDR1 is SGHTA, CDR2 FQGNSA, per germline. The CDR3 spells CASSQDRQGTEAFF. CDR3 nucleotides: TGTGCCAGCAGCCAAGACAGGCAGGGCACTGAAGCTTTCTTT.

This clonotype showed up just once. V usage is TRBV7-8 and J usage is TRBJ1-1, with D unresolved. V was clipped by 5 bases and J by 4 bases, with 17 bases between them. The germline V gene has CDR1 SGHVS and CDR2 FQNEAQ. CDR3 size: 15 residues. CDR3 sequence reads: CASSGEAGGFTEAFF. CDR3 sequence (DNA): TGTGCCAGCAGCGGGGAAGCGGGCGGGTTCACTGAAGCTTTCTTT.

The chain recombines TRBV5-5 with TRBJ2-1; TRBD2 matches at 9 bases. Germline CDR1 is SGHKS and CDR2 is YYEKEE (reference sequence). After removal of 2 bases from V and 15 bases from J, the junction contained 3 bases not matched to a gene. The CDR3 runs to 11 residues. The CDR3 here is CASSFLAGTFF. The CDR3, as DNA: TGTGCCAGCAGCTTCCTAGCGGGAACGTTCTTC.

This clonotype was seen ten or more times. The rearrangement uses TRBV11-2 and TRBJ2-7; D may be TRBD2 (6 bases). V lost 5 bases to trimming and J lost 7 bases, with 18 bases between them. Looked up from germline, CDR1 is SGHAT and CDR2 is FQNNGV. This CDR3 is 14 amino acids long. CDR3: CASSHRSGGGEQYF. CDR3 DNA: TGTGCCAGCAGCCACAGGAGTGGCGGAGGGGAGCAGTACTTC.

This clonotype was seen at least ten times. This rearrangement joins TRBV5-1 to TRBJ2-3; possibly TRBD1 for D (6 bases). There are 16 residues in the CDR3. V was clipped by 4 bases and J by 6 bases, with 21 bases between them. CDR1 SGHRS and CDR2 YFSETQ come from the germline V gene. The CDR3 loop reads CASSDKLEGGSDTQYF. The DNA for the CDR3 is TGCGCCAGCAGCGATAAACTAGAAGGGGGTTCGGATACGCAGTATTTT.

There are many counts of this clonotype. The CDR3 sequence: CASSPDPGNTEAFF. CDR3 DNA: TGTGCCAGCAGCCCCGATCCGGGAAACACTGAAGCTTTCTTT. The chain has TRBV6-4 and TRBJ1-1; D ambiguous. Trimming pared 6 bases from V and 2 bases from J, leaving 13 bases between. This CDR3 contains 14 residues. CDR1 and CDR2 (germline): MRHNA, SNTAGT.

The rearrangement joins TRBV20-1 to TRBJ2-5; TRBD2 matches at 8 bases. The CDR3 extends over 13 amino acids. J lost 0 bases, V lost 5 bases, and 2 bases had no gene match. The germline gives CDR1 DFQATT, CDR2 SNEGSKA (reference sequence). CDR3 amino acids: CSAVAGYQETQYF. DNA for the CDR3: TGCAGTGCTGTAGCGGGGTACCAAGAGACCCAGTACTTC.

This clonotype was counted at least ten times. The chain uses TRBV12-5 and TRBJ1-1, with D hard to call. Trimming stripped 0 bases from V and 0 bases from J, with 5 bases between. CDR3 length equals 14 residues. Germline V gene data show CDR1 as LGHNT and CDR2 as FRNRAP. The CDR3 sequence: CASGLVLVNTEAFF. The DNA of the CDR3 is TGTGCTAGTGGTTTGGTACTAGTGAACACTGAAGCTTTCTTT.